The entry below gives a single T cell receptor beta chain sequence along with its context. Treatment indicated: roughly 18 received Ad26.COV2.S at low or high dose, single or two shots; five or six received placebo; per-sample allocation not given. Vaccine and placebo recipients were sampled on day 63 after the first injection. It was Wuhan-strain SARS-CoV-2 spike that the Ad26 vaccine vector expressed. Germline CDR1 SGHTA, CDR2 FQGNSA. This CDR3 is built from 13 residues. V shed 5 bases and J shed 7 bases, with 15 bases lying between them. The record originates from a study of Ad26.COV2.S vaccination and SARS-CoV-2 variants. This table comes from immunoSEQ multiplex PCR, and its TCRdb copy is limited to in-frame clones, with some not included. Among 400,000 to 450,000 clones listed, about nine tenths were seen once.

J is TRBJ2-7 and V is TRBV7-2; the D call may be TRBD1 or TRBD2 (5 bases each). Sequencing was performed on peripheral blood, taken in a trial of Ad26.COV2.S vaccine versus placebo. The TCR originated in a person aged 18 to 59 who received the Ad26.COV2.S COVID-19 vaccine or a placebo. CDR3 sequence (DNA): TGTGCCAGCAGCCCCGGGACCCCGGGAGAGCAGTACTTC. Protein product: CASSPGTPGEQYF.